The T cell receptor beta chain under discussion was sequenced for a study of T cells in Graves' hyperthyroidism and ophthalmopathy. Findings and limits, study-wide: A model of 13 V-J pairs discriminated ophthalmopathy from stable hyperthyroidism.

Trimming took off 0 bases at V and 5 bases at J, with 10 bases between the two ends. The CDR3 extends over 13 amino acids. Germline V CDR1 and CDR2: SQVTM, ANQGSEA. RNA transcripts were the template for amplifying TCR beta CDR3 regions. With the HTBI primer set, the TCR CDR3 went through a first round of RT-PCR. TCRdb recomputed calls from the multiplex PCR reads with MiXCR, one row per CDR3 protein. The sample holds about 610,000 distinct CDR3 sequences; roughly 14% are singletons and the top ten take approximately 4.3%. In this sample, this clonotype turned up many times. No antigen is known for it. Patients showing uncontrolled infection, other autoimmune disease, pregnancy or lactation were ineligible. The diagnoses drew upon clinical symptoms, serum thyroxine and TRAb, thyroid ultrasound and orbital computed tomography. Roughly 10 ml of fresh peripheral blood supplied the PBMCs.

Sample: blood. V is TRBV29-1 and J is TRBJ1-1; no clear D. The receptor was isolated from a woman in her thirties or forties with Graves' ophthalmopathy. The CDR3: CSVEDVPGTEAFF. The CDR3 region has the DNA TGCAGCGTTGAAGACGTCCCTGGGACTGAAGCTTTCTTT.